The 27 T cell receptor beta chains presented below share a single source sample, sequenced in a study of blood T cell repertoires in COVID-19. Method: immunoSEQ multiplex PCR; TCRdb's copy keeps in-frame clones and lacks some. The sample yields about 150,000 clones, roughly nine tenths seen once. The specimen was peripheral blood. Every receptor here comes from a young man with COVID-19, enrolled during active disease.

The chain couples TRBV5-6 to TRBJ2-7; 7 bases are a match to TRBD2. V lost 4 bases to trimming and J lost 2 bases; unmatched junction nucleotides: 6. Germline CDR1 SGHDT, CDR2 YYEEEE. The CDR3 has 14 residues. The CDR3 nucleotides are TGTGCCAGCAGCCTCGGGGGGAAAACCTACGAGCAGTACTTC. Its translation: CASSLGGKTYEQYF.

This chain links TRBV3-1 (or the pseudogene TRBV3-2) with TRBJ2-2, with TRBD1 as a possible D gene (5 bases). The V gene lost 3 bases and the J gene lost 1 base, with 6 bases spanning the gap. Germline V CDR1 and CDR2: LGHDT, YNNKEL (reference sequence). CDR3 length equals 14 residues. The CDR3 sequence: CASSHRVNTGELFF. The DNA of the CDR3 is TGTGCCAGCAGCCACAGGGTGAACACCGGGGAGCTGTTTTTT.

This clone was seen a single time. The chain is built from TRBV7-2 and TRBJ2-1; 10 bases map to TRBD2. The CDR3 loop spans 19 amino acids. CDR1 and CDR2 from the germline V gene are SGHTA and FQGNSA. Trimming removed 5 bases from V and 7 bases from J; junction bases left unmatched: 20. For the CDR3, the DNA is TGTGCCAGCAGCCTAAAACAGAGGACCCTAGCGGGAGAGATGAATGAGCAGTTCTTC. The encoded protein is CASSLKQRTLAGEMNEQFF.

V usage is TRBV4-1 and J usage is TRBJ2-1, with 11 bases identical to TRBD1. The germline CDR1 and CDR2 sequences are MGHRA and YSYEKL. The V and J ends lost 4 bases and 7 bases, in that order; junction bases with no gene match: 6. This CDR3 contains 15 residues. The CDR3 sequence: CASSRIGQGANEQFF. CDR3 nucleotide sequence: TGCGCCAGCAGCCGAATAGGACAGGGGGCTAATGAGCAGTTCTTC.

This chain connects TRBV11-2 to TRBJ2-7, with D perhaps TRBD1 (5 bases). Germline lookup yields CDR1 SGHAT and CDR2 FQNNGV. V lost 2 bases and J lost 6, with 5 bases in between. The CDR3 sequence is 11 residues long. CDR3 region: CASSLRGEQYF. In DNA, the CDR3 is TGTGCCAGCAGCTTAAGGGGCGAGCAGTACTTC.

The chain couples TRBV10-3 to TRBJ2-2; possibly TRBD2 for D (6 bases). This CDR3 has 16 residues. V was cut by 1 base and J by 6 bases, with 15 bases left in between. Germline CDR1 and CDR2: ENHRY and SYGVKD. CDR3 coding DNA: TGTGCCATCAGTGAGTGGGGACTGGAGGTGGCCGGGGAGCTGTTTTTT. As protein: CAISEWGLEVAGELFF.

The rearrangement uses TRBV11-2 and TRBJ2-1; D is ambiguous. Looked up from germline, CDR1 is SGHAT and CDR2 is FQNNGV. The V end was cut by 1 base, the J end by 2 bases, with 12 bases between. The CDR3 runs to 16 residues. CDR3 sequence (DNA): TGTGCCAGCAGCTTAGTCGCCAGAGGCACCTACAATGAGCAGTTCTTC. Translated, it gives CASSLVARGTYNEQFF.

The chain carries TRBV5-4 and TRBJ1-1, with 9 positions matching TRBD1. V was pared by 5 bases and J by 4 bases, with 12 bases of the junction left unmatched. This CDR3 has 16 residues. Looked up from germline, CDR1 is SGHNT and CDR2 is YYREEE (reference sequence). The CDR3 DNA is TGTGCCAGCAGTCCTAGGACAGGGGATTTGGGCACTGAAGCTTTCTTT. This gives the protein CASSPRTGDLGTEAFF. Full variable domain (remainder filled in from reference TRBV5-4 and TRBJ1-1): ETGVTQSPTHLIKTRGQQVTLRCSSQSGHNTVSWYQQALGQGPQFIFQYYREEENGRGNFPPRFSGLQFPNYSSELNVNALELDDSALYLCASSPRTGDLGTEAFFGQGTRLTVV.

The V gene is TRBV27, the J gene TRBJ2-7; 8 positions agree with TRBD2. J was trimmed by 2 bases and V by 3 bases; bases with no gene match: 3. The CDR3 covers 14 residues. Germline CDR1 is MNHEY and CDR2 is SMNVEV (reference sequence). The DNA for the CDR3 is TGTGCCAGCAGTTTCGGGACTAGTGCCTACGAGCAGTACTTC. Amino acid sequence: CASSFGTSAYEQYF.

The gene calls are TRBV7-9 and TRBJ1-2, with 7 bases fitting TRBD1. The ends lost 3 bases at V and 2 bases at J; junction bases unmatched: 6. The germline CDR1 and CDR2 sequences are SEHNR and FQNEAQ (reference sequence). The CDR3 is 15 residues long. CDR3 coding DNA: TGTGCCAGCAGCTTGGGCGAGGGGGCGAACTATGGCTACACCTTC. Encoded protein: CASSLGEGANYGYTF. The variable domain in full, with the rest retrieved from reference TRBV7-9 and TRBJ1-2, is DTGVSQNPRHKITKRGQNVTFRCDPISEHNRLYWYRQTLGQGPEFLTYFQNEAQLEKSRLLSDRFSAERPKGSFSTLEIQRTEQGDSAMYLCASSLGEGANYGYTFGSGTRLTVV.

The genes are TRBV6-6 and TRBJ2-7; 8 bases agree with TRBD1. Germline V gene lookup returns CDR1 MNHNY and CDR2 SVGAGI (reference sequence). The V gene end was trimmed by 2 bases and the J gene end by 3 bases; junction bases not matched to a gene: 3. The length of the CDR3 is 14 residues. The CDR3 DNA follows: TGTGCCAGCAGTTACGGGGACAGGATCTACGAGCAGTACTTC. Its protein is CASSYGDRIYEQYF.

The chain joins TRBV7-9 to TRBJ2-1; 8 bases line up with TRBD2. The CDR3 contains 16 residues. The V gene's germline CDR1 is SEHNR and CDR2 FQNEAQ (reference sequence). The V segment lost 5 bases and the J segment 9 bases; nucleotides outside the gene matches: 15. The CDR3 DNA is TGTGCCAGCAGCCCGGGGGCGGGAGGAAGGGTCAGTGAGCAGTTCTTC. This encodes CASSPGAGGRVSEQFF.

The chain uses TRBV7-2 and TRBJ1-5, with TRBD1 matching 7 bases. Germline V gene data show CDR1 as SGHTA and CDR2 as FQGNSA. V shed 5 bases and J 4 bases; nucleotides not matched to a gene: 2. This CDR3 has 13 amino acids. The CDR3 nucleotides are TGTGCCAGCAGCCAACAGGGGAATCAGCCCCAGCATTTT. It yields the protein CASSQQGNQPQHF.

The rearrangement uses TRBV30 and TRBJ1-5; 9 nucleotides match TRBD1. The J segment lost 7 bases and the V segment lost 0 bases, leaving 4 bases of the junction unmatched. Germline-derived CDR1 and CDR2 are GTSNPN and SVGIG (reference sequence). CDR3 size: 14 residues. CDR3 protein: CAWSVGQGGQPQHF. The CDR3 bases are TGTGCCTGGAGTGTGGGACAGGGAGGACAGCCCCAGCATTTT.

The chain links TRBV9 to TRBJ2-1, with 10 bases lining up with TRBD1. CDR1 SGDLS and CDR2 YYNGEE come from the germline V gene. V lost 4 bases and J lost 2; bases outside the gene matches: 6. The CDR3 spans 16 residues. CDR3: CASSPSTGGAYNEQFF. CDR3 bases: TGTGCCAGCAGCCCCTCGACAGGGGGCGCCTACAATGAGCAGTTCTTC.

CDR3 coding DNA: TGTGCCAGCAGTTACGTCGGCGGGAGATTGGGGGGCGCAGATACGCAGTATTTT. It encodes CASSYVGGRLGGADTQYF. The chain has TRBV6-2 or TRBV6-3 and TRBJ2-3, with D possibly being TRBD2 (7 bases). Germline V gives CDR1 MNHEY, CDR2 SVGEGT. V was pared by 2 bases and J by 4 bases, with 22 bases between. This CDR3 region has 18 residues.

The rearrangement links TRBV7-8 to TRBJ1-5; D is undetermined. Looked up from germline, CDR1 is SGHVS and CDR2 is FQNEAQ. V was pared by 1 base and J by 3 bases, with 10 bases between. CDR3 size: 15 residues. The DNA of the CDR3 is TGTGCCAGCAGCTTAGATGGGCAATACAATCAGCCCCAGCATTTT. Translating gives CASSLDGQYNQPQHF.

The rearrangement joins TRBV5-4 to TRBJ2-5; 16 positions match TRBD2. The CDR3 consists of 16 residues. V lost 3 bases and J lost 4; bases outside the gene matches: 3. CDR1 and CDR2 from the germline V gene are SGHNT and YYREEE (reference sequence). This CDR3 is CASSSGLAGGAETQYF. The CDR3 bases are TGTGCCAGCAGCTCGGGACTAGCGGGGGGGGCAGAGACCCAGTACTTC.

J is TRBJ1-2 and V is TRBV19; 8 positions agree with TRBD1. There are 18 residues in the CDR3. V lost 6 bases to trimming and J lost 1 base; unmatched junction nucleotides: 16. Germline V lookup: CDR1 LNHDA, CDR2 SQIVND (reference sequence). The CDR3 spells CASSSRRMTGADNYGYTF. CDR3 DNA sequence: TGTGCCAGTAGCTCCCGGAGAATGACAGGGGCAGATAACTATGGCTACACCTTC. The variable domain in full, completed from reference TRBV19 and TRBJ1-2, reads DGGITQSPKYLFRKEGQNVTLSCEQNLNHDAMYWYRQDPGQGLRLIYYSQIVNDFQKGDIAEGYSVSREKKESFPLTVTSAQKNPTAFYLCASSSRRMTGADNYGYTFGSGTRLTVV.

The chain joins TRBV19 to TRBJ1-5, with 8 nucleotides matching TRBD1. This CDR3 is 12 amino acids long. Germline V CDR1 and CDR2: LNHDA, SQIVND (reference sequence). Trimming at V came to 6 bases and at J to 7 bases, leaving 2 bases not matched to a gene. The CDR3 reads CASRAGGQPQHF. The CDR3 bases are TGTGCCAGTAGGGCAGGGGGCCAGCCCCAGCATTTT.

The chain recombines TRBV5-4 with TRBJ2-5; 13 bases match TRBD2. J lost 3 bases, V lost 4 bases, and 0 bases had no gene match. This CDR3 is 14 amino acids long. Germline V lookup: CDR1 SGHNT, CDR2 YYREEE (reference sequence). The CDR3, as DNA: TGTGCCAGCAGCGGACTAGCGGGAGAAGAGACCCAGTACTTC. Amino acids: CASSGLAGEETQYF.

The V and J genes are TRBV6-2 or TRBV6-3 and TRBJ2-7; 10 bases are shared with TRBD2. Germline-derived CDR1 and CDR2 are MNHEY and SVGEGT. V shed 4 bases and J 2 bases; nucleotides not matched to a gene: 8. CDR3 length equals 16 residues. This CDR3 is CASSSPRLAGAYEQYF. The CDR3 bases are TGTGCCAGCAGTTCCCCAAGACTAGCGGGCGCCTACGAGCAGTACTTC.

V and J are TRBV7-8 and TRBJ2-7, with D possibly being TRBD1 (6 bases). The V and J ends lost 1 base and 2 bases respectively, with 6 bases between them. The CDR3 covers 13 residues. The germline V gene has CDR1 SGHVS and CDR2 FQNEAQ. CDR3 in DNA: TGTGCCAGCAGCTTAGGGACAGCCTACGAGCAGTACTTC. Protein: CASSLGTAYEQYF. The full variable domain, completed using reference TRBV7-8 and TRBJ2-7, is GAGVSQSPRYKVAKRGQDVALRCDPISGHVSLFWYQQALGQGPEFLTYFQNEAQLDKSGLPSDRFFAERPEGSVSTLKIQRTQQEDSAVYLCASSLGTAYEQYFGPGTRLTVT.

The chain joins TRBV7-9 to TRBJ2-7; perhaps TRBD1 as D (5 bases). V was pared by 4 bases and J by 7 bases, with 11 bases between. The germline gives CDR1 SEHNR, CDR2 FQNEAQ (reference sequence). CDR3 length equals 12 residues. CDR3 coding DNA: TGTGCCAGCAGCTCAGGGTCCGGGGAGCAGTACTTC. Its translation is CASSSGSGEQYF.

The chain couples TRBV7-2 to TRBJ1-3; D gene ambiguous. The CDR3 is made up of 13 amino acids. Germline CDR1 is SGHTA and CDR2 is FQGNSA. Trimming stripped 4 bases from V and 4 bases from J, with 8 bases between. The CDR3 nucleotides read TGTGCCAGCAGCTCAAACAAGGGAAACACCATATATTTT. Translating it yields CASSSNKGNTIYF.

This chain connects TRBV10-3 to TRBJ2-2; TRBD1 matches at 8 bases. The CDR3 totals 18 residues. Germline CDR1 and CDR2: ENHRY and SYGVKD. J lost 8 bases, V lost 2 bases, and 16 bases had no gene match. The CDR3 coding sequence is TGTGCCATCAGTGAGCCGACTCAGTCAGGGGGCCGCACTGGGGAGCTGTTTTTT. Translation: CAISEPTQSGGRTGELFF.

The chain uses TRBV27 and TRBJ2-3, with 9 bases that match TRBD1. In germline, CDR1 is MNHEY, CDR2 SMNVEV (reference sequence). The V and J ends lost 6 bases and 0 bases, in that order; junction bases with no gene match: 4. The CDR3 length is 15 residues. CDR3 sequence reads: CASRAGTGSTDTQYF. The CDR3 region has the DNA TGTGCCAGCAGGGCGGGGACAGGGAGCACAGATACGCAGTATTTT.